The 7 T cell receptor beta chains presented below share a single source sample, sequenced in a study of cytomegalovirus exposure and HLA in healthy donors. Use of 60 Vbeta and 13 Jbeta primers characterized the PCR. Some clones are missing from TCRdb's copy, which holds only in-frame ones; the method was immunoSEQ multiplex PCR. The sample has approximately 150,000 clones; roughly two thirds are singletons. Material: PBMCs. The receptors stem from a male donor in good health and CMV-seronegative.

The rearrangement uses TRBV29-1 and TRBJ1-4, with TRBD1 matching over 7 bases. This CDR3 spans 16 amino acids. V gave up 7 bases and J gave up 0 bases; unmatched junction bases: 11. Per the germline V gene, CDR1 is SQVTM and CDR2 is ANQGSEA. As DNA, the CDR3 is TGCAGCGCCTACGCAGGGGGAGAGGCAACTAATGAAAAACTGTTTTTT. It codes for CSAYAGGEATNEKLFF.

V gene TRBV7-9 combines with J gene TRBJ1-3; D remains unclear. The V gene lost 4 bases and the J gene lost 0 bases, with 7 bases spanning the gap. CDR1 and CDR2 from the germline V gene are SEHNR and FQNEAQ (reference sequence). The CDR3 consists of 14 residues. CDR3 coding DNA: TGTGCCAGCAGCTCCGGACTCTCTGGAAACACCATATATTTT. Translating it yields CASSSGLSGNTIYF. The whole variable domain, filled in from reference TRBV7-9 and TRBJ1-3, reads DTGVSQNPRHKITKRGQNVTFRCDPISEHNRLYWYRQTLGQGPEFLTYFQNEAQLEKSRLLSDRFSAERPKGSFSTLEIQRTEQGDSAMYLCASSSGLSGNTIYFGEGSWLTVV.

In its sample, this clone was seen a few times. The chain is built from TRBV19 and TRBJ2-7; D is undetermined. CDR1 is LNHDA and CDR2 is SQIVND in the germline V gene (reference sequence). The CDR3 is 14 amino acids. Trimming took 1 base from V and 4 from J, leaving 11 bases between them. In DNA form, the CDR3 reads TGTGCCAGTAGTATAGGGGCAGGATATTACGAGCAGTACTTC. Amino acid sequence: CASSIGAGYYEQYF.

The chain recombines TRBV28 with TRBJ2-7; D not certain. The V end lost 5 bases, the J end lost 4 bases, and 15 bases lay between the germline ends. This CDR3 is built from 14 residues. From germline, CDR1 is MDHEN and CDR2 SYDVKM. DNA for the CDR3: TGTGCCAGCAGTCCCTCTTTACATCCATACGAGCAGTACTTC. Its protein product is CASSPSLHPYEQYF.

The chain has TRBV18 and TRBJ2-7; 8 positions match TRBD2. The V and J ends lost 3 bases and 5 bases, in that order; junction bases with no gene match: 6. Per the germline V gene, CDR1 is KGHSH and CDR2 is LQKENI. The CDR3 length is 14 residues. The CDR3 loop reads CASSPGLAKNEQYF. As DNA, the CDR3 is TGTGCCAGCTCACCCGGACTAGCAAAGAACGAGCAGTACTTC.

The chain employs TRBV15 and TRBJ2-2; possible D gene TRBD2, 6 bases. Germline V gene lookup returns CDR1 LNHNV and CDR2 YYDKDF (reference sequence). The CDR3 has 20 residues. V gave up 2 bases and J gave up 2 bases, with 24 bases separating them. CDR3 bases: TGTGCCACCAGCAGACTCCTCCAATACACCGGGACTTTCAACACCGGGGAGCTGTTTTTT. Amino acid sequence: CATSRLLQYTGTFNTGELFF. Complete variable domain (other parts from reference TRBV15 and TRBJ2-2): DAMVIQNPRYQVTQFGKPVTLSCSQTLNHNVMYWYQQKSSQAPKLLFHYYDKDFNNEADTPDNFQSRRPNTSFCFLDIRSPGLGDTAMYLCATSRLLQYTGTFNTGELFFGEGSRLTVL.

This sequence joins TRBV28 and TRBJ1-2; 8 bases are shared with TRBD1. The germline V gene has CDR1 MDHEN and CDR2 SYDVKM. Germline trimming cut 1 base from V and 4 bases from J; bases unmatched to any gene: 2. This CDR3 spans 14 amino acids. The CDR3 spells CASSLSDRVYGYTF. DNA of the CDR3: TGTGCCAGCAGTTTATCGGACAGGGTCTATGGCTACACCTTC.